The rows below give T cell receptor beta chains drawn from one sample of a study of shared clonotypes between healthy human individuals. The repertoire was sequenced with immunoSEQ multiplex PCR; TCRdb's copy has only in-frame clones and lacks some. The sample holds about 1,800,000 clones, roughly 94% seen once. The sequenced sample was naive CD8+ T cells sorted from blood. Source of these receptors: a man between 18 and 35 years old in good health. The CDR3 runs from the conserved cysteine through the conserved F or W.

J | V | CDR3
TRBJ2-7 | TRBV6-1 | CASRYRGRPYEQYF
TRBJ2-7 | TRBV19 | CASSIVPGNEQYF
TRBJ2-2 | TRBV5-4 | CASSWTGGTGELFF
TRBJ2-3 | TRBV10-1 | CASSESIQREGEVATDTQYF
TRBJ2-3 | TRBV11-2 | CASSDSGGVRPYF
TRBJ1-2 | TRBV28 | CASSKFDSTPFYGYTF
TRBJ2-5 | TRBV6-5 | CASGRTSAQETQYF
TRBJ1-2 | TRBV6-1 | CASSESAGWVFYGYTF
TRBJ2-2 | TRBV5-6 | CASSLKRVNTGELFF
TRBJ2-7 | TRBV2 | CASRGTFYEQYF
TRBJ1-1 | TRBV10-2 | CASAGGDAFF